This T cell receptor beta chain originates from a study of OX40 agonist ivuxolimab in advanced cancers. Of note for this clone: Its antigen is not identified.

TCRdb keeps only in-frame clones here, not all; method: immunoSEQ multiplex PCR. The sample has some 130,000 clones; less than 95% are singletons. Study-wide findings and caveats: Clones of CD4+ and CD8+ blood T cells grew by week 6 at doses of 0.1 to 3.0 mg/kg.

The CDR3 contains 17 residues. V shed 4 bases and J shed 0 bases, with 16 bases lying between them. Germline CDR1 SGHAT, CDR2 FQNNGV. The source was CD4+ or CD8+ T cells sorted from blood, collected in a trial of the OX40 agonist ivuxolimab. The chain has TRBV11-2 and TRBJ1-5; tentative D call: TRBD1 (6 bases). This TCR was sampled from an adult with an advanced solid tumor such as melanoma, head and neck, liver or kidney cancer. The CDR3 loop reads CASSSRTGTYSNQPQHF. The CDR3 nucleotides are TGTGCCAGCAGCTCCAGAACAGGGACATATAGCAATCAGCCCCAGCATTTT.